The 18 T cell receptor beta chains given below trace back to one sample, sequenced in a study. One entry per CDR3 protein results from TCRdb running MiXCR on the RT-PCR reads. The sample consists of 650,000 to 800,000 distinct CDR3 sequences, approximately 15% of them appearing once. Sequenced material: memory CD4+ T cells from blood. The origin of the receptors is a female donor in good health, serving as a healthy control.

There are many counts of this clonotype. The V call is TRBV7-2, the J call TRBJ1-5, with D possibly TRBD1 on 6 matching bases. The CDR3 sequence is 15 residues long. CDR1 and CDR2 (germline): SGHTA, FQGNSA. V dropped 1 base and J dropped 4 bases, with 11 bases sitting between them. The CDR3 DNA reads as TGTGCCAGCAGCTTAGGACAGGCAGAGAATCAGCCCCAGCATTTT. Its protein product is CASSLGQAENQPQHF.

In its sample, this clonotype was seen a few times. This chain joins TRBV3-1 and TRBJ1-4, with no clear D. The CDR3 totals 16 residues. Trimming took off 4 bases at V and 6 bases at J, with 18 bases between the two ends. Germline assignment: CDR1 LGHDT and CDR2 YNNKEL (reference sequence). The CDR3 spells CASSPSLDPWYEKLFF. DNA for the CDR3: TGTGCCAGCAGCCCGAGTTTGGACCCTTGGTATGAAAAACTGTTTTTT.

This clonotype was picked up many times. The chain carries TRBV6-5 and TRBJ2-7, with D tentatively TRBD2 (6 bases). This CDR3 has 16 amino acids. Trimming cost V 2 bases and J 5 bases, with 19 bases left between them. CDR1 is MNHEY, CDR2 SVGAGI, per germline. CDR3 DNA sequence: TGTGCCAGCAGTTACAACCCCCGGGAGTGGTCGAACGAGCAGTACTTC. It translates to CASSYNPREWSNEQYF.

The chain joins TRBV4-1 to TRBJ2-1; a weak D match, TRBD2 (6 bases). Per the germline V gene, CDR1 is MGHRA and CDR2 is YSYEKL. There are 16 residues in the CDR3. Trimming pared 2 bases from V and 4 bases from J, leaving 15 bases between. The CDR3 region is CASSQIGRRAYNEQFF. The CDR3 DNA is TGCGCCAGCAGCCAAATCGGGAGACGGGCTTACAATGAGCAGTTCTTC.

V gene TRBV6-6 combines with J gene TRBJ2-2; 8 bases fit TRBD1. CDR3 size: 15 residues. V lost 6 bases and J lost 5; bases outside the gene matches: 8. CDR1 and CDR2 (germline): MNHNY, SVGAGI (reference sequence). The CDR3 region has the DNA TGTGCCAGCAGCCAAGACAGGGGAGATACCGGGGAGCTGTTTTTT. Translation gives CASSQDRGDTGELFF.

V usage is TRBV15 and J usage is TRBJ1-5; D is undetermined. Per germline, CDR1 LNHNV and CDR2 YYDKDF (reference sequence). The CDR3 covers 14 residues. V was clipped by 0 bases and J by 2 bases, with 5 bases between them. CDR3 in amino acids: CATSRDIGNQPQHF. The DNA for the CDR3 is TGTGCCACCAGCAGAGATATAGGCAATCAGCCCCAGCATTTT.

This clonotype was counted ten times or more. V is TRBV7-2 and J is TRBJ1-1, with D hard to call. Germline assignment: CDR1 SGHTA and CDR2 FQGNSA. CDR3 size: 14 residues. The ends were cut back, 2 bases at V and 1 base at J, with 8 bases in the middle. CDR3 coding DNA: TGTGCCAGCAGCTTACTTGCAGGGAACACTGAAGCTTTCTTT. It yields the protein CASSLLAGNTEAFF.

The chain couples TRBV6-6 to TRBJ2-1, with 8 bases fitting TRBD2. The CDR3 has 14 amino acids. The ends lost 6 bases at V and 4 bases at J; junction bases unmatched: 5. In germline, CDR1 is MNHNY, CDR2 SVGAGI (reference sequence). The CDR3 sequence: CASSSERGYNEQFF. The CDR3 bases are TGTGCCAGCAGCTCCGAGCGGGGGTACAATGAGCAGTTCTTC.

The rearrangement joins TRBV12-3 or TRBV12-4 to TRBJ1-2; 7 positions match TRBD1. The CDR3 covers 14 residues. V shed 2 bases and J 10 bases; nucleotides not matched to a gene: 10. CDR3 nucleotides: TGTGCCAGCAGTTTAAGAGGGGGCACAGTAGACTACACCTTC. Translating gives CASSLRGGTVDYTF.

This clonotype has a count of ten or more. The J gene is TRBJ1-2, the V gene TRBV4-3; 9 bases are shared with TRBD1. The CDR3 covers 14 residues. CDR1 and CDR2 (germline): LGHNA, YSLEER. V was pared by 3 bases and J by 6 bases, with 5 bases of the junction left unmatched. The CDR3, as DNA: TGCGCCAGCAGCCACCAGGGACAGGGCGATGGCTACACCTTC. This translates into CASSHQGQGDGYTF.

This clonotype was picked up a small number of times. This rearrangement joins TRBV15 to TRBJ2-2, with D possibly TRBD2 on 5 matching bases. V lost 2 bases to trimming and J lost 0 bases, with 13 bases between them. There are 17 residues in the CDR3. CDR1 is LNHNV and CDR2 is YYDKDF in the germline V gene (reference sequence). CDR3 sequence reads: CATSRSLREANTGELFF. The CDR3 DNA reads TGTGCCACCAGCAGATCTTTGAGGGAAGCGAACACCGGGGAGCTGTTTTTT.

A word on this clonotype: Mismatch with germline at one junction end may stem from a read error. The V and J genes are TRBV30 and TRBJ2-7; weak D call: TRBD2 (5 bases). Germline V gene sequence: CDR1 GTSNPN, CDR2 SVGIG (reference sequence). The CDR3 totals 12 residues. CDR3 nucleotides: TGTGCCCGGAGCGGAGTCGGGCACGAGCAGTACTTC. Protein: CARSGVGHEQYF.

The table lists this clonotype with a few counts. CDR3 DNA: TGTGCCATCAGTGAGTCAAGGGAGGGAAAACTGTTTTTT. Translating gives CAISESREGKLFF. The rearrangement links TRBV10-3 to TRBJ1-4; D remains ambiguous. Germline V gene sequence: CDR1 ENHRY, CDR2 SYGVKD. Trimming cost V 0 bases and J 10 bases, with 9 bases left between them. The CDR3 extends over 13 amino acids.

As regards this clonotype: Germline is not matched at one junction end, which may reflect a read error. The CDR3 nucleotides are TGTGCCACAAGTGGGGAGGCGGCCACTGAAGCTTTCTTT. Protein product: CATSGEAATEAFF. This chain links TRBV24-1 with TRBJ1-1, with no clear D. CDR1 is KGHDR and CDR2 is SFDVKD in the germline V gene. This CDR3 region has 13 residues.

This sequence joins TRBV29-1 and TRBJ2-1; TRBD2 aligns across 11 bases. Germline lookup yields CDR1 SQVTM and CDR2 ANQGSEA. The J segment lost 6 bases and the V segment lost 3 bases, leaving 4 bases of the junction unmatched. The CDR3 is 14 residues long. CDR3 protein: CSVDVTSGSNEQFF. The DNA of the CDR3 is TGCAGCGTTGATGTTACTAGCGGGAGCAATGAGCAGTTCTTC.

This clonotype was recorded at least ten times. This chain uses TRBV29-1 with TRBJ1-2; possibly TRBD1 for D (6 bases). Germline V gene lookup returns CDR1 SQVTM and CDR2 ANQGSEA. Trimming shortened V by 4 bases and J by 4 bases, and 10 bases separated the two germline ends. CDR3 length: 12 residues. The CDR3: CSVAGGAYGYTF. The CDR3 DNA reads as TGCAGCGTTGCTGGGGGCGCCTATGGCTACACCTTC.

The chain recombines TRBV6-6 with TRBJ1-1; D gene uncertain. The CDR3 consists of 15 residues. The germline V and J ends were trimmed by 6 bases and 0 bases, with 14 bases remaining between them. Per germline, CDR1 MNHNY and CDR2 SVGAGI (reference sequence). The CDR3 sequence is CASSQGSPVNTEAFF. DNA for the CDR3: TGTGCCAGCAGCCAAGGGAGCCCGGTGAACACTGAAGCTTTCTTT.

This clonotype has a handful of counts. This chain connects TRBV24-1 to TRBJ2-1; 10 bases map to TRBD2. CDR1 is KGHDR, CDR2 SFDVKD, per germline. Trimming cost V 3 bases and J 9 bases; bases outside gene matches: 10. The CDR3 extends over 16 amino acids. As DNA, the CDR3 is TGTGCCACCAGTGATCCCTCGAGCGGGAGGGCGGGTGAGCAGTTCTTC. Translating gives CATSDPSSGRAGEQFF.